The 25 T cell receptor beta chains below all came from one sample that was sequenced in a study of spatial heterogeneity in lung cancer. The time point denotes: sample taken at primary tumor resection. Whole RNA was taken from tumor, nontumor lung or frozen PBMC; it was then sequenced unsorted. TCRdb passed the 5' RACE reads through MiXCR, listing each CDR3 protein once. The data show roughly 50,000 distinct CDR3 sequences, about 7.6% seen once. Sequenced here: PBMCs, sampled at surgery. The source of these receptors is a female donor with early-stage non-small cell lung cancer.

This clonotype was seen only a few times. The gene calls are TRBV30 and TRBJ2-7, with unresolved D. CDR3 length: 12 residues. Per germline, CDR1 GTSNPN and CDR2 SVGIG (reference sequence). The V end was cut by 1 base, the J end by 2 bases, with 6 bases between. The CDR3, as DNA: TGTGCCTGGAGTGGGCGGCCCTACGAGCAGTACTTC. This sequence encodes CAWSGRPYEQYF.

The chain is built from TRBV6-5 and TRBJ2-3; 9 nucleotides match TRBD2. The CDR3 loop spans 16 amino acids. Germline CDR1 and CDR2: MNHEY and SVGAGI. Trimming cost V 6 bases and J 3 bases; bases outside gene matches: 10. The CDR3 loop reads CASSEGTSWGTDTQYF. The CDR3 coding sequence is TGTGCCAGCAGCGAAGGGACTAGCTGGGGGACAGATACGCAGTATTTT.

In its sample, this clonotype was seen many times. This sequence joins TRBV3-1 and TRBJ2-3; possibly TRBD2 for D (5 bases). V was shortened by 4 bases and J by 1 base, with 9 bases between the two germline ends. CDR3 length: 14 residues. Germline values: CDR1 LGHDT, CDR2 YNNKEL (reference sequence). CDR3 nucleotides: TGTGCCAGCAGCCGGGGTAGCGGCACAGATACGCAGTATTTT. Its protein product is CASSRGSGTDTQYF.

V usage is TRBV27 and J usage is TRBJ2-7; possible D gene TRBD1, 6 bases. Per the germline V gene, CDR1 is MNHEY and CDR2 is SMNVEV (reference sequence). V shed 0 bases and J shed 3 bases, with 12 bases lying between them. This CDR3 spans 15 amino acids. CDR3 in amino acids: CASSLSSATGYEQYF. DNA for the CDR3: TGTGCCAGCAGTTTATCGTCTGCGACAGGCTACGAGCAGTACTTC.

This clonotype was observed many times. The chain employs TRBV29-1 and TRBJ1-5, with 7 bases identical to TRBD1. The CDR3 totals 12 residues. The J segment lost 4 bases and the V segment lost 6 bases, leaving 3 bases of the junction unmatched. Germline values: CDR1 SQVTM, CDR2 ANQGSEA. The CDR3 reads CSVGTANQPQHF. DNA for the CDR3: TGCAGCGTGGGGACAGCAAATCAGCCCCAGCATTTT. Together with reference TRBV29-1 and TRBJ1-5, the CDR3 gives the full variable domain: SAVISQKPSRDICQRGTSLTIQCQVDSQVTMMFWYRQQPGQSLTLIATANQGSEATYESGFVIDKFPISRPNLTFSTLTVSNMSPEDSSIYLCSVGTANQPQHFGDGTRLSIL.

This clonotype was counted only a few times. V is TRBV15 and J is TRBJ1-1; the D gene is possibly TRBD1 (5 bases). CDR1 is LNHNV and CDR2 is YYDKDF in the germline V gene (reference sequence). Trimming stripped 0 bases from V and 3 bases from J, with 14 bases between. The CDR3 loop spans 16 amino acids. CDR3 DNA: TGTGCCACCAGCAGAGAAGATACCAGGGCTGACACTGAAGCTTTCTTT. Its protein product is CATSREDTRADTEAFF.

There are many counts of this clonotype. V gene TRBV4-2 combines with J gene TRBJ2-3; 11 bases align to TRBD1. V was pared by 0 bases and J by 7 bases, with 9 bases of the junction left unmatched. The CDR3 covers 17 residues. The germline CDR1 and CDR2 sequences are LGHNA and YNFKEQ. CDR3 amino acids: CASSQDRTGGAVNTQYF. The CDR3, as DNA: TGTGCCAGCAGCCAAGACCGGACAGGGGGCGCTGTAAATACGCAGTATTTT.

This clonotype was observed a few times. V is TRBV7-2 and J is TRBJ1-5; D remains ambiguous. The V gene's germline CDR1 is SGHTA and CDR2 FQGNSA. V was cut by 2 bases and J by 3 bases, with 8 bases left in between. The CDR3 extends over 14 amino acids. The CDR3: CASSLIGDNQPQHF. For the CDR3, the DNA is TGTGCCAGCAGCTTAATCGGGGACAATCAGCCCCAGCATTTT.

The rearrangement links TRBV5-1 to TRBJ2-2, with 11 bases fitting TRBD2. Germline loops: CDR1 SGHRS, CDR2 YFSETQ. The CDR3 has 17 amino acids. With 3 bases clipped from V and 0 bases from J, the junction kept 4 bases outside the gene matches. This chain's CDR3 is CASSSPSGGTNTGELFF. The CDR3 region has the DNA TGCGCCAGCAGCTCCCCTAGCGGGGGGACGAACACCGGGGAGCTGTTTTTT.

This clonotype was observed many times. The V call is TRBV9, the J call TRBJ2-3; D assignment may be TRBD1 or TRBD2 (6 bases each). Germline CDR1 reads SGDLS; CDR2 reads YYNGEE. V dropped 10 bases and J dropped 1 base, with 16 bases sitting between them. This CDR3 is 14 amino acids long. CDR3 coding DNA: TGTGCCTCCCAAAGTGGGGGGCGCACAGATACGCAGTATTTT. Translating gives CASQSGGRTDTQYF.

This clonotype appeared a few times. This chain joins TRBV29-1 and TRBJ1-1; 8 bases fit TRBD1. This CDR3 is 13 amino acids long. After removal of 5 bases from V and 4 bases from J, the junction contained 6 bases not matched to a gene. Germline loops: CDR1 SQVTM, CDR2 ANQGSEA. Here the CDR3 DNA reads TGCAGCGTTTCAGGGGGCAGGGGCACTGAAGCTTTCTTT. Amino acids: CSVSGGRGTEAFF.

There are many counts of this clonotype. The chain employs TRBV20-1 and TRBJ1-1; D unresolved. The germline CDR1 and CDR2 sequences are DFQATT and SNEGSKA (reference sequence). Trimming took off 0 bases at V and 2 bases at J, with 4 bases between the two ends. This CDR3 has 12 amino acids. The CDR3 DNA reads TGCAGTGCTAGAGATCACAACACTGAAGCTTTCTTT. Translated, it gives CSARDHNTEAFF.

This clonotype appeared a few times. The chain is built from TRBV6-2 or TRBV6-3 and TRBJ2-5; tentatively, D is TRBD2 (5 bases). Per the germline V gene, CDR1 is MNHEY and CDR2 is SVGEGT. This CDR3 has 14 residues. The V and J ends lost 3 bases and 7 bases respectively, with 15 bases between them. CDR3 sequence (DNA): TGTGCCAGCAGTTATAGCTCCCCGGCGGGGACCCAGTACTTC. Its translation is CASSYSSPAGTQYF.

The chain combines TRBV5-5 with TRBJ2-1; D is perhaps TRBD2 (5 bases). The CDR3 loop spans 15 amino acids. In germline, CDR1 is SGHKS, CDR2 YYEKEE (reference sequence). V dropped 0 bases and J dropped 6 bases, with 13 bases sitting between them. The CDR3 spells CASSLERWGVNEQFF. The CDR3 DNA sequence: TGTGCCAGCAGCTTGGAAAGGTGGGGAGTCAATGAGCAGTTCTTC.

With respect to this clonotype: A much larger clonotype is one base distant, so this may be a read error. This sequence joins TRBV5-1 and TRBJ2-2, with TRBD1 matching 8 bases. Germline V lookup: CDR1 SGHRS, CDR2 YFSETQ. The CDR3 is 14 residues long. CDR3 loop: CASQGQANTGELSF. For the CDR3, the DNA is TGCGCCAGCCAGGGACAGGCGAACACCGGGGAGCTGTCTTTT.

This clonotype was picked up many times. The chain links TRBV20-1 to TRBJ2-1; no definite D call. Deletions cut 5 bases from V and 8 bases from J, with 16 bases between. The CDR3 is 13 amino acids. Germline V lookup: CDR1 DFQATT, CDR2 SNEGSKA (reference sequence). The CDR3 region is CSAGGAFGDEQFF. In DNA form, the CDR3 reads TGCAGTGCTGGTGGTGCCTTTGGTGATGAGCAGTTCTTC.

This clonotype was observed many times. The chain couples TRBV12-3 or TRBV12-4 to TRBJ1-1; no clear D gene. The CDR3 contains 13 residues. Trimming left V 6 bases short and J 1 base short, with 9 bases between. CDR3 DNA: TGTGCCAGCAGCCCGAACACGAACACTGAAGCTTTCTTT. Residues: CASSPNTNTEAFF.

The gene calls are TRBV5-5 and TRBJ2-3; D unclear. The CDR3 sequence is 15 residues long. V was pared by 6 bases and J by 6 bases, with 20 bases between. Per the germline V gene, CDR1 is SGHKS and CDR2 is YYEKEE (reference sequence). The CDR3 nucleotides read TGTGCCAGCAACCCGTTTACCGTGGACGGTGATACGCAGTATTTT. It encodes CASNPFTVDGDTQYF.

This clonotype was counted many times. This chain uses TRBV12-5 with TRBJ2-3, with TRBD2 identical over 11 bases. With V trimmed by 2 bases and J by 2 bases, 12 bases remained unmatched. This CDR3 contains 19 residues. Germline lookup yields CDR1 LGHNT and CDR2 FRNRAP. CDR3 region: CASGLRVAGGPVLTDTQYF. In DNA, the CDR3 is TGTGCTAGTGGTTTGAGAGTAGCGGGGGGGCCTGTTCTCACAGATACGCAGTATTTT.

This clonotype came up many times. This chain connects TRBV24-1 to TRBJ1-2, with a possible D match to TRBD1 (5 bases). The CDR3 consists of 13 residues. Trimming removed 7 bases at V and 8 bases at J, with 16 bases between. Germline-derived CDR1 and CDR2 are KGHDR and SFDVKD. The CDR3 region is CATSPGTGKGYTF. For the CDR3, the DNA is TGTGCCACCAGCCCAGGGACGGGCAAAGGCTACACCTTC.

This clonotype was seen a handful of times. V usage is TRBV3-1 and J usage is TRBJ2-3; TRBD1 is a possible D gene (6 bases). The ends were cut back, 1 base at V and 5 bases at J, with 7 bases in the middle. Germline V gene lookup returns CDR1 LGHDT and CDR2 YNNKEL (reference sequence). This CDR3 is 13 amino acids long. CDR3: CASSQVRGDTQYF. CDR3 DNA sequence: TGTGCCAGCAGCCAAGTCAGGGGAGATACGCAGTATTTT.

The V gene is TRBV7-9, the J gene TRBJ2-1; possibly TRBD2 for D (5 bases). There are 15 residues in the CDR3. V lost 4 bases and J lost 0, with 10 bases in between. CDR1 is SEHNR, CDR2 FQNEAQ, per germline (reference sequence). CDR3 loop: CASSSPAVSYNEQFF. The CDR3 DNA follows: TGTGCCAGCAGCTCCCCAGCGGTCTCCTACAATGAGCAGTTCTTC.

This clonotype has just a few counts. The rearrangement links TRBV20-1 to TRBJ2-7; 11 nucleotides align to TRBD2. The CDR3 has 15 amino acids. Germline loops: CDR1 DFQATT, CDR2 SNEGSKA (reference sequence). The V gene end was trimmed by 0 bases and the J gene end by 5 bases; junction bases not matched to a gene: 6. DNA of the CDR3: TGCAGTGCTAGAGATAGGGGACTAGCGGTCCACGAGCAGTACTTC. It specifies CSARDRGLAVHEQYF.

This clonotype was detected ten times or more. The CDR3 spells CASGGLGTSNQPQHF. In DNA form, the CDR3 reads TGTGCCAGTGGGGGGCTCGGGACTAGCAATCAGCCCCAGCATTTT. The V and J genes are TRBV19 and TRBJ1-5; D is perhaps TRBD1 (6 bases). V shed 8 bases and J shed 0 bases, with 14 bases lying between them. Germline V gene data show CDR1 as LNHDA and CDR2 as SQIVND (reference sequence). The CDR3 totals 15 residues.

This clonotype was detected ten times or more. The chain uses TRBV20-1 and TRBJ2-5; 12 nucleotides line up with TRBD2. This CDR3 contains 16 residues. Germline CDR1 is DFQATT and CDR2 is SNEGSKA (reference sequence). V shed 3 bases and J 5 bases; nucleotides not matched to a gene: 10. CDR3 DNA sequence: TGCAGTGCTAGGGGGACTAGCGGGCCCGAGGGGGAGACCCAGTACTTC. It is translated as CSARGTSGPEGETQYF.